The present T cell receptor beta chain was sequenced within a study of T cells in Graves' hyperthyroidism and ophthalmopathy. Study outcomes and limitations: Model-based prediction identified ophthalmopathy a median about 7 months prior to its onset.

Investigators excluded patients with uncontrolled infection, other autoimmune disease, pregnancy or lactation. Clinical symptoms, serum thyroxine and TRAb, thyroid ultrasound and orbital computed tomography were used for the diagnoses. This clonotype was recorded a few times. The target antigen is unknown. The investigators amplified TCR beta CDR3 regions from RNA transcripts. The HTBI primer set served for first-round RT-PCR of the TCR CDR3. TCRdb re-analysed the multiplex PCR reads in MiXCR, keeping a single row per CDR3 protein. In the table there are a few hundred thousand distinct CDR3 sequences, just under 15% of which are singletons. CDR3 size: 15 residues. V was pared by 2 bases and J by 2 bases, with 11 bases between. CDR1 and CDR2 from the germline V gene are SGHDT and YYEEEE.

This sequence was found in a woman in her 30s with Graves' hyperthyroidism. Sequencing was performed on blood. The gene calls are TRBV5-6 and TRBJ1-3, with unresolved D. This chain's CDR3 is CASSLLRSAGNTIYF. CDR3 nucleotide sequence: TGTGCCAGCAGCTTACTAAGGAGCGCTGGAAACACCATATATTTT.